The source of this T cell receptor (beta chain) is a study of shared clonotypes between healthy human individuals. Libraries were prepared by immunoSEQ multiplex PCR; TCRdb keeps only in-frame clonotypes and omits some of them. The data show roughly 2.2 million clones, with just under 95% seen just once and around 0.35% held by the top ten. This clone showed up just once. Germline V gives CDR1 MDHEN, CDR2 SYDVKM. This CDR3 is built from 15 residues. The ends were cut back, 3 bases at V and 4 bases at J, with 15 bases in the middle. V and J are TRBV28 and TRBJ1-2; TRBD1 is a possible D gene (6 bases). The clonotype was recovered from a man aged 18 to 29 in good health. Some clones in this sample may be carry-over from other donors' samples. Sequencing was performed on naive CD4+ T cells from PBMCs. The subset is: CD45RA+ positively selected. This CDR3 reads CASSLRGTVPYGYTF. The CDR3 region has the DNA TGTGCCAGCAGTTTGAGGGGGACGGTACCCTATGGCTACACCTTC.